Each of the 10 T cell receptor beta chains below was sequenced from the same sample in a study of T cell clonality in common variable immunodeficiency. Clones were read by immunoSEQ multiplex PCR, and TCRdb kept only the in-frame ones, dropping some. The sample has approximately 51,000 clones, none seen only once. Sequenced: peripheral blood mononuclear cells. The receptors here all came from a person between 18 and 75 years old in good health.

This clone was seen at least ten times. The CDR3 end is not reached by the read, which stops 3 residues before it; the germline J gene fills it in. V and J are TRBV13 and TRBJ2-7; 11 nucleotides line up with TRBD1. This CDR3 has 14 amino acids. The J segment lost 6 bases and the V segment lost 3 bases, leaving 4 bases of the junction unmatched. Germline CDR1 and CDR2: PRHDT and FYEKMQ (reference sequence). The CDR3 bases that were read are TGTGCCAGCAGCTTTTCCGGGACAGGGGGCGAG. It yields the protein CASSFSGTGGE. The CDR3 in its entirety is CASSFSGTGGEQYF. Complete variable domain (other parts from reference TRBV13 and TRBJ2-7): AAGVIQSPRHLIKEKRETATLKCYPIPRHDTVYWYQQGPGQDPQFLISFYEKMQSDKGSIPDRFSAQQFSDYHSELNMSSLELGDSALYFCASSFSGTGGEQYFGPGTRLTVT.

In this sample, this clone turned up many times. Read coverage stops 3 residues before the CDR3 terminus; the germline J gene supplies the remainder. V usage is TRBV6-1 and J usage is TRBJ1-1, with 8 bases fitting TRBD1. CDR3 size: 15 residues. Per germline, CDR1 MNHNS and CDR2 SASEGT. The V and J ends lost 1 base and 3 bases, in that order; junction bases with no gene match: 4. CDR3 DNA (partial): TGTGCCAGCAGTGAAGAGACAGGGGAGGACACTGAA. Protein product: CASSEETGEDTE. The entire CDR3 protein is CASSEETGEDTEAFF.

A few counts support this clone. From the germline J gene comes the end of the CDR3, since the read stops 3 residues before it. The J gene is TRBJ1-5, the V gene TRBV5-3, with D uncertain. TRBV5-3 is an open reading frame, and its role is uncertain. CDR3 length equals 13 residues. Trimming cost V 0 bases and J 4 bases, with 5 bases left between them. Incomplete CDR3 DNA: TGTGCCAGAAGCTTGGAGGGTAATCAGCCC. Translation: CARSLEGNQP. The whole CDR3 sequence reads CARSLEGNQPQHF.

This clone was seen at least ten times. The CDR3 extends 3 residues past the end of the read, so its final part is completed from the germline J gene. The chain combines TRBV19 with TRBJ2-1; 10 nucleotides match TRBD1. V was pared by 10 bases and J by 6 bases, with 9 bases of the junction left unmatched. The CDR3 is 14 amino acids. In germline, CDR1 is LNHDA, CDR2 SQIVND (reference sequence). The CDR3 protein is CATQDRGKINEQFF. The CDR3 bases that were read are TGTGCCACCCAGGACAGGGGGAAAATCAATGAG.

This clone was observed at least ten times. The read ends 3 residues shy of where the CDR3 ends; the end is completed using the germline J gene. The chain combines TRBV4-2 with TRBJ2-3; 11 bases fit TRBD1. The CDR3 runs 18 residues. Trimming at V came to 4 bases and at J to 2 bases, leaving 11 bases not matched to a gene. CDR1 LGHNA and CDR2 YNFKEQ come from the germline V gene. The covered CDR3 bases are TGTGCCAGCAGCCTCCGGGGGACAGGGGGACCTCCCACAGATACG. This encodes CASSLRGTGGPPTDT. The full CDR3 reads CASSLRGTGGPPTDTQYF.

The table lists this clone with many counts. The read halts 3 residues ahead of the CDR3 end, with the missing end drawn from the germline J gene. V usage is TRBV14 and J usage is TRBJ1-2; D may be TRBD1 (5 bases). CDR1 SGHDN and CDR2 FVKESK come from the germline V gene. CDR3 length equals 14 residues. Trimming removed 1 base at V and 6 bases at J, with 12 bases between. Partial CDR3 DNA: TGTGCCAGCAGCCAAGTAACCAGGGATAATGGC. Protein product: CASSQVTRDNG. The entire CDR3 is CASSQVTRDNGYTF. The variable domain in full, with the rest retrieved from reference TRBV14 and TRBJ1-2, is EAGVTQFPSHSVIEKGQTVTLRCDPISGHDNLYWYRRVMGKEIKFLLHFVKESKQDESGMPNNRFLAERTGGTYSTLKVQPAELEDSGVYFCASSQVTRDNGYTFGSGTRLTVV.

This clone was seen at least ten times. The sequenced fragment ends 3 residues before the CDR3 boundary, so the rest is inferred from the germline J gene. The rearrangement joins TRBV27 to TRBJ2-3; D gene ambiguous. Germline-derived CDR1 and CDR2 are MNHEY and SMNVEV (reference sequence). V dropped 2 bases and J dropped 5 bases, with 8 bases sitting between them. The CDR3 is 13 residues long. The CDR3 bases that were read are TGTGCCAGCAGTTTAGACGCGGAAGATACG. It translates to CASSLDAEDT. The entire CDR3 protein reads CASSLDAEDTQYF.

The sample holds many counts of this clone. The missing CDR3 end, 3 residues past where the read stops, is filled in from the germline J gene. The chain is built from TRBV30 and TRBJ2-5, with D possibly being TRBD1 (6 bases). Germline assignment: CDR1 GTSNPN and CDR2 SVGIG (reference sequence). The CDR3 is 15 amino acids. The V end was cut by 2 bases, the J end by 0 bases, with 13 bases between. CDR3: CAWSLLTGNQETQYF. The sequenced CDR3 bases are TGTGCCTGGAGTTTGCTCACAGGGAACCAAGAGACC. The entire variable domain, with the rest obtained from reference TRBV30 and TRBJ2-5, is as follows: SQTIHQWPATLVQPVGSPLSLECTVEGTSNPNLYWYRQAAGRGLQLLFYSVGIGQISSEVPQNLSASRPQDRQFILSSKKLLLSDSGFYLCAWSLLTGNQETQYFGPGTRLLVL.

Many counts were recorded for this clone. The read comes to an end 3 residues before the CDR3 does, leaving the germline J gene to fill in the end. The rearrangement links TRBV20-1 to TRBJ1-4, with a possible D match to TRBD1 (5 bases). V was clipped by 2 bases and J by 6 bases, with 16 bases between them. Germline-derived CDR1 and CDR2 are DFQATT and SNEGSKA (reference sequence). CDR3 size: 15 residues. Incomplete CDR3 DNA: TGCAGTGCTAGAACCCCGTCGGAGGGGTATGAAAAA. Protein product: CSARTPSEGYEK. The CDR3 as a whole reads CSARTPSEGYEKLFF.

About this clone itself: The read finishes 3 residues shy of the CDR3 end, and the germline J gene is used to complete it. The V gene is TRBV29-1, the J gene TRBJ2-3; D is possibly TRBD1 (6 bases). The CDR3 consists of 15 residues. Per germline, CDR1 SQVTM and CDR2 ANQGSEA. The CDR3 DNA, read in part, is TGCAGCGTCGGTAGCCGACAGGATAGCAATCAGCCG. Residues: CSVGSRQDSNQP. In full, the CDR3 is CSVGSRQDSNQPQYF.